This T cell receptor beta chain was retrieved from a study of OX40 agonist ivuxolimab in advanced cancers. For the wider study: Ivuxolimab was a fully human IgG2 agonistic monoclonal antibody targeting the costimulatory receptor OX40 (CD134). Intravenous ivuxolimab was administered to patients every 2 weeks at six dose levels: 0.01, 0.1, 0.3, 1.5, 3 and 10 mg/kg. Among the roughly 50 dose-escalation patients, around 19 had hepatocellular carcinoma, about 15 melanoma, 9 renal cell carcinoma and 9 head and neck cancer. In the dose-escalation cohort, 75% to 85% of patients were male, and the mean age was roughly 60 years with a range of about 20 to 80. Prior anti-PD-1, anti-PD-L1 or anti-CTLA-4 therapy was permitted, and 40% of dose-escalation patients had received checkpoint inhibitors. Partial responses occurred in three dose-escalation patients, of whom one had hepatocellular carcinoma and two had cutaneous melanoma. The point of sequencing TCRbeta in the periphery was to test whether ivuxolimab changed TCR sequence diversity and drove clonal T-cell expansion. The paper describes the monotherapy dose-escalation part (N of about 52 patients) of the phase I trial of ivuxolimab.

Paper-wide results and their limitations: Low levels of normalized T-cell clonal expansion were also seen in some nonresponding patients. In the 0.1-3.0 mg/kg groups, partial responders had among the lowest normalized peripheral clonal expansion, particularly in CD8+ T cells. Clonal expansion of both CD4+ and CD8+ blood T cells was observed from baseline to week 6 at doses 0.1 to 3.0 mg/kg. The antigen specificity of the peripheral T cells that underwent clonal expansion was not determined. After ivuxolimab, more expanded clones were found on average in CD8+ T cells than in CD4+ T cells.

This clone came up once. The clone's antigen remains unknown. Per-base quality was not reported, and no clone a single base away is much larger than it. Patients with a history of autoimmune disease or receiving systemic immunosuppression were excluded from the trial. Peripheral blood for TCR sequencing was drawn from every dose cohort at baseline, at cycle 4 day 1 and at cycle 7 day 1. Samples were obtained from an open-label, multicenter, first-in-human phase I dose-escalation trial of ivuxolimab. Adults with locally advanced or metastatic melanoma, renal cell carcinoma, hepatocellular carcinoma or head and neck squamous cell carcinoma were enrolled in the trial. CD4+ and CD8+ T cells were sorted separately from peripheral blood before TCR sequencing. To sequence the TCRbeta CDR3 region, genomic DNA was isolated from the sorted cells. The immunoSEQ Assay was used to sequence the TCRbeta CDR3 regions. The clones in this table, taken by TCRdb from immuneACCESS, are in-frame only. Not every clone is retained; where verified, under half of the shortfall comes from an unresolved V gene, and the cause of the rest is unknown. Across this sample there are tens of thousands of clones, with roughly nine tenths seen only once. The ten largest make up about an eighth of the sample.

The material sequenced was CD4+ or CD8+ T cells sorted from blood, taken in a trial of the OX40 agonist ivuxolimab. This clonotype was sampled from an adult with an advanced solid tumor such as melanoma, head and neck, liver or kidney cancer.

CDR3 protein: CSVVYTNYGYTF. Read as DNA, the sequence is TGCAGCGTTGTTTACACAAACTATGGCTACACCTTC. The chain is made from TRBV29-1 and TRBJ1-2; there is no confident call for the D gene. Its CDR3 holds 12 amino acids, cysteine through phenylalanine. This entry keeps only the CDR3 DNA: 36 bases, framed from base 1. The junction shows trimming of 4 bases on V and 2 bases on J, plus 8 bases between the germline ends. The germline V gene sets CDR1 to SQVTM and CDR2 to ANQGSEA.